This entry lists 6 T cell receptor beta chains sequenced from one sample in a study of neurological immune-mediated disorders. Via MiXCR, TCRdb re-called the 5' RACE reads, giving one row per CDR3 protein. Of about 50,000 distinct CDR3 sequences listed, 3% to 3.5% are singletons. Specimen: PBMCs. The source is a woman in her 50s with multiple sclerosis.

This clonotype was found many times. The chain employs TRBV7-8 and TRBJ2-1; D not resolved. The V end lost 7 bases, the J end lost 2 bases, and 12 bases lay between the germline ends. Germline CDR1 reads SGHVS; CDR2 reads FQNEAQ. This CDR3 is 14 amino acids long. DNA for the CDR3: TGTGCCAGCACTGCGGCCACCCCCTACAATGAGCAGTTCTTC. Its translation: CASTAATPYNEQFF.

In this sample, this clonotype turned up many times. The CDR3 bases are TGCAGCGTCATGTCAACAGCTAACTATGGCTACACCTTC. Translated, it gives CSVMSTANYGYTF. This chain connects TRBV29-1 to TRBJ1-2; no clear D. V gave up 6 bases and J gave up 0 bases, with 11 bases separating them. This CDR3 spans 13 amino acids. CDR1 and CDR2 (germline): SQVTM, ANQGSEA.

This clonotype has ten or more counts. The gene calls are TRBV10-3 and TRBJ1-1, with D perhaps matching TRBD1 (6 bases). Trimming stripped 2 bases from V and 1 base from J, with 8 bases between. In germline, CDR1 is ENHRY, CDR2 SYGVKD. The CDR3 totals 14 residues. The CDR3 is CAISEGQTNTEAFF. CDR3 nucleotides: TGTGCCATCAGTGAGGGACAGACGAACACTGAAGCTTTCTTT.

At least ten counts were recorded for this clonotype. The genes are TRBV18 and TRBJ1-2; D unclear. This CDR3 contains 15 residues. In germline, CDR1 is KGHSH, CDR2 LQKENI. Trimming pared 2 bases from V and 8 bases from J, leaving 18 bases between. CDR3 amino acids: CASSPSGTRREGYTF. CDR3 coding DNA: TGTGCCAGCTCACCATCGGGCACTCGGAGAGAGGGCTACACCTTC.

There are many counts of this clonotype. The V and J genes are TRBV20-1 and TRBJ2-1; 7 bases are a match to TRBD2. The CDR3 has 15 amino acids. Germline V lookup: CDR1 DFQATT, CDR2 SNEGSKA (reference sequence). Unmatched junction bases numbered 8, after V lost 6 bases and J lost 0 bases. CDR3 bases: TGCAGTGCCCTAATGCGGGAGAGCTCCTACAATGAGCAGTTCTTC. It encodes CSALMRESSYNEQFF.

The sample holds many counts of this clonotype. The V gene is TRBV5-1, the J gene TRBJ2-2; the D gene is possibly TRBD2 (6 bases). Germline CDR1 and CDR2: SGHRS and YFSETQ. The CDR3 extends over 14 amino acids. The V gene lost 4 bases and the J gene lost 8 bases, with 15 bases spanning the gap. The CDR3 nucleotides are TGCGCCAGCAGCCTGGTCGGGGGTCTGGGGGAGCTGTTTTTT. Translation: CASSLVGGLGELFF.